Listed below are T cell receptor beta chains from one sample, sequenced in a study of shared clonotypes between healthy human individuals. Assay: immunoSEQ multiplex PCR; the TCRdb copy retains only in-frame clones and omits some. The data hold roughly 2,300,000 clones, with just under 95% observed a single time. Sample: naive CD4+ T cells from PBMCs. All receptors come from a man younger than 35 in good health. Some clones in this sample may be carry-over from other donors' samples. The CDR3 runs from the conserved cysteine through the conserved F or W. D genes are given only for firm matches. The size entry is marked missing in some rows and otherwise reads once, few, many or a size class.

TRBV13	.	.	TRBJ2-7	CASSLGGRQAYEQYF	TGTGCCAGCAGCTTAGGCGGGCGCCAAGCCTACGAGCAGTACTTC
TRBV6-1	.	TRBD1	TRBJ1-5	CAGMTGDNQPQHF	TGTGCCGGAATGACAGGGGACAATCAGCCCCAGCATTTT
TRBV7-7	once	.	TRBJ1-2	CASSLVGLNYGYTF	TGTGCCAGCAGCTTAGTTGGTCTTAACTATGGCTACACCTTC
TRBV5-1	once	TRBD1	TRBJ1-5	CASSSTTGSNQPQHF	TGCGCCAGCAGCTCGACGACAGGGAGCAATCAGCCCCAGCATTTT
TRBV7-8	.	.	TRBJ1-2	CASSLRTGDGYTF	TGTGCCAGCAGCTTACGAACCGGGGATGGCTACACCTTC
TRBV28	.	TRBD2	TRBJ2-1	CASSFGGLAGFEQFF	TGTGCCAGCAGTTTCGGAGGACTAGCGGGATTTGAGCAGTTCTTC
TRBV5-4	.	TRBD1	TRBJ2-7	CASSPGPGQGPKQYF	TGTGCCAGCAGCCCGGGGCCAGGACAGGGTCCGAAGCAGTACTTC
TRBV9	.	TRBD2	TRBJ2-3	CASSGGLAASTDTQYF	TGTGCCAGCAGCGGAGGACTAGCGGCTAGCACAGATACGCAGTATTTT
TRBV9	.	.	TRBJ2-2	CASSPSAGYPGELFF	TGTGCCAGCAGCCCCTCTGCGGGGTACCCCGGGGAGCTGTTTTTT
TRBV28	once	TRBD2	TRBJ2-1	CASSTGGAGGWFSYNEQFF	TGTGCCAGCAGCACGGGGGGAGCGGGAGGGTGGTTTTCCTACAATGAGCAGTTCTTC
TRBV2	.	TRBD1	TRBJ1-2	CASSETGVRYGYTF	TGTGCCAGCAGCGAAACAGGGGTCAGGTATGGCTACACCTTC
TRBV19	.	.	TRBJ2-3	CASSIAVRATDTQYF	TGTGCCAGTAGTATAGCCGTGAGGGCGACAGATACGCAGTATTTT
TRBV2	once	TRBD2	TRBJ2-3	CASSQLAGAGDTQYF	TGTGCCAGCAGTCAACTAGCGGGAGCCGGAGATACGCAGTATTTT
TRBV10-3	once	.	TRBJ2-1	CAISESGGDEQFF	TGTGCCATCAGTGAGTCTGGTGGGGATGAGCAGTTCTTC
TRBV18	.	TRBD1	TRBJ2-1	CASSPPGQGVYEQFF	TGTGCCAGCTCACCACCCGGACAGGGGGTATATGAGCAGTTCTTC
TRBV5-1	.	TRBD1	TRBJ2-3	CASSLDRGYSTDTQYF	TGCGCCAGCAGCTTAGACAGGGGCTATAGCACAGATACGCAGTATTTT
TRBV29-1	.	.	TRBJ2-7	CSVYSPYNYEQYF	TGCAGCGTATACTCCCCCTACAACTACGAGCAGTACTTC
TRBV15	.	.	TRBJ2-7	CATSRNGPYEQYF	TGTGCCACCAGCAGAAACGGCCCATACGAGCAGTACTTC
TRBV5-4	.	TRBD2	TRBJ2-3	CASSLSGGTDTQYF	TGTGCCAGCAGCTTGAGCGGGGGCACAGATACGCAGTATTTT